Sequencing of this TCR beta chain was carried out in a study of blood T cell repertoires in COVID-19 (dated by TCRdb to the early 2020s). Regarding the study in general: Samples covering the acute and convalescent phases of COVID-19 were provided by collaborators in the United States, Italy and Spain. The prospective study material was composed of cDNA or gDNA derived from T cells, B-cell-depleted T cells, or PBMCs. Subjects who had been exposed to COVID-19, were actively infected with it, or had recovered from it provided the deeply sampled blood TCRbeta repertoires that made up the dataset. The repertoires were released in a freely available public database intended as a resource for research on the immune response to SARS-CoV-2. The samples were drawn from two sources: the first 160 participants of the ongoing ImmuneRACE study, and 1,000 to 1,500 subjects contributed by 6 global collaborators. Sample metadata almost always included a de-identified subject ID, COVID-19 status, age in years and sex. Where available, HLA class I and class II types were obtained from metadata supplied by the sample provider rather than from assay-based typing.

The immunoSEQ Assay, a bias-controlled multiplex PCR, was used to amplify TCRbeta CDR3 regions from genomic DNA. As for the authors' bioinformatics: Nucleated cell counts per sample were estimated from amplification of reference gene primers within the assay. To quantify the absolute abundance of each unique TCRbeta CDR3 rearrangement, sequence reads were collapsed and filtered. Productive Simpson clonality was computed per sample as the square root of Simpson's diversity index over productive rearrangements. TCRdb provides this immuneACCESS table in a form limited to in-frame rearrangements. Some clones are lacking; in checked studies, under half of them reflect an unresolved V gene, and why the rest are absent is not known. For V, J and clone size, that table is used; D and trimming come from the DNA. For this sample there are about 350,000 clones; roughly 90% appear just once. The top ten clones comprise 2.5% to 3% of the sample.

CDR1 and CDR2, looked up from the germline V gene, are SGDLS and YYNGEE. From the cysteine up to the phenylalanine, the CDR3 has a length of 16 residues. Left in the record is the CDR3 DNA by itself, 48 bases read in frame from the first base. V loses 0 bases, J loses 2 bases, and the germline ends lie 11 bases apart. Turning to this clone: Its binding antigen is unknown. Base qualities are not provided; no much larger clone lies one nucleotide away.

The study at large found these results: The quantity of clinical and demographic metadata differed by source and by participant and was supplied without curation.

Participants in the prospective study were aged about 18 to 95 years, lived in 20 to 25 United States geographic areas, and enrolled through a virtual design. In the prospective study, participants were assigned to cohorts based on the clinical history participants reported in a screening survey and a study questionnaire. Recovered participants in ImmuneRACE Cohort 3 were defined by two consecutive negative NP/OP PCR tests, clearance by a healthcare professional, or resolution of symptoms. In the prospective study, mobile phlebotomists collected whole blood, serum and a nasopharyngeal or oropharyngeal swab from each participant. Over a roughly two-month period, participants in the prospective study had the option of providing additional blood draws and questionnaires. Before DNA extraction, blood samples from the prospective study were shipped at room temperature or frozen.

The sample comprised PBMCs or T cells enriched from blood (not recorded which). This clonotype originated in a woman aged 25-40 years who had recovered from COVID-19. The rearranged segments are TRBV9 and TRBJ2-2; the D region possibly corresponds to TRBD1 (5 bases align). CDR3 loop: CASSVAGQSNTGELFF. The nucleotide sequence is TGTGCCAGCAGCGTAGCAGGGCAGAGTAACACCGGGGAGCTGTTTTTT.